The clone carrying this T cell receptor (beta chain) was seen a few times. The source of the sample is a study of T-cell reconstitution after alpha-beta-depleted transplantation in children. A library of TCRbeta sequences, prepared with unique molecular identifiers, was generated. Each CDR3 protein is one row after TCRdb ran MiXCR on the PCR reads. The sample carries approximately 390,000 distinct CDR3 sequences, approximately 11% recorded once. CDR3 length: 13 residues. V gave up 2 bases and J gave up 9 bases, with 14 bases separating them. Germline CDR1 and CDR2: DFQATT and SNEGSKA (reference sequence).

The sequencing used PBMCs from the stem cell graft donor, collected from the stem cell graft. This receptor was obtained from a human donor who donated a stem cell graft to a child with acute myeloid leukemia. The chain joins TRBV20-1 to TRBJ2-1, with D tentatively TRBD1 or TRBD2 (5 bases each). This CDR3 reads CSARRGVGTEQFF. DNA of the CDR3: TGCAGTGCTAGAAGAGGGGTTGGGACTGAGCAGTTCTTC.